This T cell receptor beta chain stems from a study of metastatic and nonmetastatic thyroid tumors. Study-level background: Patients with malignant and benign thyroid disease provided blood and tumor or nodule tissue, whose repertoires were compared. Regarding the study as a whole: It was reportedly found that TCR beta diversity was significantly higher in malignant thyroid tumors than in benign nodules, a difference seen in both blood and tumor samples.

There were no patients who had received any treatment before thyroid surgery. Germline-derived CDR1 and CDR2 are DFQATT and SNEGSKA (reference sequence). The CDR3 sequence is 13 residues long. The V end was cut by 3 bases, the J end by 7 bases, with 12 bases between. This clone has a count of ten or more. The antigen is unknown. In the original analysis: Built for papillary thyroid cancer, a distant-metastasis classifier drew on CDR3 differences across clinicopathological groups. TCRdb re-analyzed the PCR reads through MiXCR. TCRdb's processing, not the authors', yielded these V and J calls. This sample has approximately 21,000 clones, with more than 25% found just once.

The clonotype originates from a female donor with papillary thyroid cancer or a benign thyroid nodule (not recorded which). Some clones in this sample may be carry-over from other donors' samples. What was sequenced was blood. V usage is TRBV20-1 and J usage is TRBJ1-4; perhaps TRBD1 as D (5 bases). CDR3 in amino acids: CSASSRVGEKLFF. The CDR3 DNA sequence: TGCAGTGCTAGTTCCAGGGTCGGTGAAAAACTGTTTTTT.